The clone carrying this T cell receptor (beta chain) has ten or more counts. This entry belongs to a study of T-cell reconstitution after alpha-beta-depleted transplantation in children. The V and J ends lost 1 base and 3 bases respectively, with 7 bases between them. This CDR3 contains 13 residues. Germline lookup yields CDR1 SGHRS and CDR2 YFSETQ. This sample's TCRbeta library carried unique molecular identifier barcodes. TCRdb passed the PCR reads through MiXCR, listing each CDR3 protein once. The sample contains 230,000 or so distinct CDR3 sequences, more than 10% of which appear only once. Here the sequenced sample was PBMCs from the stem cell graft donor, taken from the stem cell graft. The chain couples TRBV5-1 to TRBJ1-1; D unresolved. This TCR derives from a human donor who donated a stem cell graft to a child with acute lymphoblastic leukemia. CDR3 amino acids: CASSLSRDTEAFF. Written as DNA, the CDR3 is TGCGCCAGCAGCTTGTCCCGGGACACTGAAGCTTTCTTT. The full variable domain, completed using reference TRBV5-1 and TRBJ1-1, is KAGVTQTPRYLIKTRGQQVTLSCSPISGHRSVSWYQQTPGQGLQFLFEYFSETQRNKGNFPGRFSGRQFSNSRSEMNVSTLELGDSALYLCASSLSRDTEAFFGQGTRLTVV.